This T cell receptor beta chain was documented in a study of blood T cell repertoires in COVID-19 (dated by TCRdb to the early 2020s). Context from the whole study: Samples covering the acute and convalescent phases of COVID-19 were provided by collaborators in the United States, Italy and Spain. Samples came from the ongoing ImmuneRACE study (first 160 participants) plus 1,254 subjects from 6 global collaborators. Where HLA class I and class II types were available, the types were taken from metadata supplied by the sample provider, not from assay-based typing. The prospective study material was composed of cDNA or gDNA derived from T cells, B-cell-depleted T cells, or PBMCs. A freely available public database, intended as a resource for researchers studying the immune response to SARS-CoV-2, is where the repertoires were released. Deeply sampled blood TCRbeta repertoires from subjects exposed to, actively infected with, or recovered from COVID-19 were included in the dataset. Nearly every sample came with metadata listing a de-identified subject ID, COVID-19 status, age in years and sex.

A remark on this clone: Its antigen is not yet known. No much larger clone exists at a distance of one base, and base qualities are not known.

In the prospective study, participants were about 18 to 90 years old, resided in about two dozen geographic areas of the United States, and were enrolled through a virtual design. To assign participants to cohorts, the prospective study relied on clinical history that participants themselves reported in a screening survey and a study questionnaire. Recovered participants in ImmuneRACE Cohort 3 were defined as having two consecutive negative NP/OP PCR tests, clearance from a healthcare professional, or resolution of symptoms. In the prospective study, whole blood, serum and a nasopharyngeal or oropharyngeal swab were collected from each participant by mobile phlebotomists. Prospective study participants could optionally give additional blood draws and questionnaires over an approximately 2-month period. Before DNA extraction, blood samples from the prospective study were shipped at room temperature or frozen.

TCRbeta CDR3 regions were amplified from genomic DNA using the immunoSEQ Assay, a bias-controlled multiplex PCR. The authors' analysis ran thus. Within the assay, amplification of reference gene primers was used to estimate how many nucleated cells each sample contained. Sequence reads were collapsed and filtered to measure the absolute abundance of every unique TCRbeta CDR3 rearrangement. For each sample, productive Simpson clonality was calculated by taking the square root of Simpson's diversity index across productive rearrangements. Drawn from immuneACCESS, this table holds only the in-frame rearrangements with V and J called that TCRdb kept. Clones are partly lost; checked studies trace under half to an unresolved V gene and leave the rest unexplained. V, J and clone size derive from that table, while D and trimming were established from the DNA sequence. The sample includes 350,000 or so clones, with about 92% observed a single time. The top ten clones comprise less than 20% of the sample.

The CDR3 starts with the cysteine, ends with the phenylalanine, and has 14 residues. CDR3 DNA only is kept here, 42 bases in frame from base 1. V is trimmed back by 6 bases and J by 7 bases, and the junction contains 8 bases that no gene match accounts for. The CDR1 and CDR2 encoded by the germline V gene are MNHEY and SVGEGT. Points the paper makes about the study in general: The amount of clinical and demographic metadata varied by source and participant and was provided uncurated.

Source material: PBMCs or T cells enriched from blood (not recorded which). Rearrangement joined TRBV6-2 or TRBV6-3 to TRBJ1-5; 8 bases in the junction line up with TRBD1. The source is a woman in her 30s who had recovered from COVID-19. The CDR3 here reads CASSSRGQWQPQHF. In nucleotide form, the sequence is TGTGCCAGCAGCTCCAGGGGGCAGTGGCAGCCCCAGCATTTT.